The rows below give T cell receptor beta chains drawn from one sample of a study of blood T cell repertoires in COVID-19. Profiled with immunoSEQ multiplex PCR; TCRdb holds only in-frame clones, not every one. Of around 40,000 clones in the sample, 85% to 90% were seen once. Sequenced: peripheral blood. Every receptor here comes from a human donor in a cohort sampled during active COVID-19. Both conserved end residues are part of each CDR3. Fields, in order: V gene, D gene, J gene, clone size, CDR3 DNA, CDR3 protein. The D gene is left open where the match is weak. Only some rows state a clone size, as once, few, many or a class for expanded clones.

TRBV12-3/TRBV12-4	-	TRBJ1-3	-	TGTGCCAGCAGTCTCTACTCTGGAAACACCATATATTTT	CASSLYSGNTIYF
TRBV5-6	TRBD2	TRBJ2-3	-	TGTGCCAGCAGCAGGGGACTAGCGGGGACCACAGATACGCAGTATTTT	CASSRGLAGTTDTQYF
TRBV4-1	-	TRBJ1-5	-	TGCGCCAGCAGCCAAGTAGATTACAATCAGCCCCAGCATTTT	CASSQVDYNQPQHF
TRBV7-9	-	TRBJ1-4	-	TGTGCCAGCAGCTTAGTACAGGAACTGTTTTTT	CASSLVQELFF
TRBV28	-	TRBJ1-4	-	TGTGCCATTGAAGCGATTGGAAATGAAAAACTGTTTTTT	CAIEAIGNEKLFF
TRBV7-2	-	TRBJ1-6	-	TGTGCCAGCAGCTTAGGACGTGGTGGAGATTCACCCCTCCACTTT	CASSLGRGGDSPLHF
TRBV10-2	TRBD2	TRBJ2-1	-	TGCGCCAGCAGTAGAGCGGGGGGATCCAATGAGCAGTTCTTC	CASSRAGGSNEQFF
TRBV4-3	TRBD2	TRBJ2-2	-	TGCGCCAGCAGCCACCGGGAGGCGAGCACCGGGGAGCTGTTTTTT	CASSHREASTGELFF
TRBV6-5	TRBD2	TRBJ2-3	few	TGTGCCAGCAGTTACGTGGGGGGGAGGCCAGATACGCAGTATTTT	CASSYVGGRPDTQYF
TRBV11-2	-	TRBJ1-2	-	TGTGCCAGCAGCTTAACACGGGGGGGCCGTGGCTATGGCTACACCTTC	CASSLTRGGRGYGYTF
TRBV6-2/TRBV6-3	-	TRBJ1-1	-	TGTGCCAGCAGCCACCAGGGGCCTCCATTGAACACTGAAGCTTTCTTT	CASSHQGPPLNTEAFF
TRBV4-1	TRBD2	TRBJ2-1	-	TGCGCCAGCAGCCAACTACCGGGACTAGCGGACAATGAGCAGTTCTTC	CASSQLPGLADNEQFF
TRBV29-1	-	TRBJ2-7	-	TGCAGCGTTAATGCAGGGGATCTAATGAGCTACGAGCAGTACTTC	CSVNAGDLMSYEQYF
TRBV6-5	TRBD1	TRBJ1-5	-	TGTGCCAGCAGTTCGGGACAGGGGACTCAGCCCCAGCATTTT	CASSSGQGTQPQHF
TRBV7-9	-	TRBJ1-3	-	TGTGCCAGCAGCATCAGGCAAGCTTGGGGAAACACCATATATTTT	CASSIRQAWGNTIYF
TRBV19	TRBD1	TRBJ2-7	-	TGTGCCAGTAGTCCCGAAACAGGGGGCTCGGGGGAGCAGTACTTC	CASSPETGGSGEQYF
TRBV27	TRBD1	TRBJ1-1	-	TGTGCCAGCACCCCAGGACAGGGGGCTTATACTGAAGCTTTCTTT	CASTPGQGAYTEAFF
TRBV5-6	-	TRBJ1-6	-	TGTGCCAGCAGAGATTTCCGACAGCCAAATTCACCCCTCCACTTT	CASRDFRQPNSPLHF
TRBV11-2	TRBD1	TRBJ1-2	-	TGTGCCAGCAGCTTAGGGACAGGGGGCAGCTATGGCTACACCTTC	CASSLGTGGSYGYTF
TRBV11-2	TRBD1	TRBJ2-1	-	TGTGCCTCTGGACAGGGGATCTACAATGAGCAGTTCTTC	CASGQGIYNEQFF
TRBV6-2/TRBV6-3	TRBD1	TRBJ2-1	-	TGTGCCAGCAGCCCAGGGGGCCAAAGTGAGCAGTTCTTC	CASSPGGQSEQFF
TRBV7-9	-	TRBJ2-7	-	TGTGCCAGCAGCTTTGGCTCGCTAGCTCCCTACGAGCAGTACTTC	CASSFGSLAPYEQYF
TRBV30	TRBD2	TRBJ2-7	-	TGTGCCTCCAGGACAGCGGGGGGGCGGTACGAGCAGTACTTC	CASRTAGGRYEQYF
TRBV2	-	TRBJ2-7	-	TGTGCCAGCAGGGTTGGGGGCGGGGGCTACGAGCAGTACTTC	CASRVGGGGYEQYF
TRBV10-2	-	TRBJ1-5	-	TGCGCCAGCAGTGAGGGACGGGAAAATCAGCCCCAGCATTTT	CASSEGRENQPQHF
TRBV10-1	-	TRBJ1-1	few	TGCGCCAGCAGTGCCAGGGAGAACACTGAAGCTTTCTTT	CASSARENTEAFF
TRBV6-5	TRBD1	TRBJ1-5	-	TGTGCCAGCAGTTACTCGGCGACAGGGAGTAATCAGCCCCAGCATTTT	CASSYSATGSNQPQHF
TRBV15	TRBD1	TRBJ2-3	-	TGTGCCACCAGCACTCGACAGGGGGATCGAGATACGCAGTATTTT	CATSTRQGDRDTQYF
TRBV7-2	-	TRBJ1-5	-	TGTGCCAGCAGCCCAGGTCCGGTGGATCAGCCCCAGCATTTT	CASSPGPVDQPQHF
TRBV19	-	TRBJ2-3	once	TGTGCCAGTAGTATCGCAGGTAGCACAGATACGCAGTATTTT	CASSIAGSTDTQYF
TRBV18	-	TRBJ2-7	-	TGTGCCAGCTCACCGGGGACGGGGGAATACGAGCAGTACTTC	CASSPGTGEYEQYF
TRBV9	TRBD2	TRBJ2-3	-	TGTGCCAGCAGCGTAGTAGCGGGGGGGCCTTCCCTCTCAGATACGCAGTATTTT	CASSVVAGGPSLSDTQYF
TRBV7-3	TRBD1	TRBJ1-1	-	TGTGCCAGCAGCCCCCAGGGACAGCTAAACACTGAAGCTTTCTTT	CASSPQGQLNTEAFF
TRBV7-2	-	TRBJ2-7	-	TGTGCCAGCATCAAAGGGGGGGGGTACGAGCAGTACTTC	CASIKGGGYEQYF
TRBV2	TRBD1	TRBJ1-3	-	TGTGCCAGCAATAGGGACAGGGCTGTTGGAAACACCATATATTTT	CASNRDRAVGNTIYF
TRBV4-3	-	TRBJ2-7	-	TGCGCCAGCAGCCAAGGGGTAGAGGGGGCCTACGAGCAGTACTTC	CASSQGVEGAYEQYF
TRBV4-3	TRBD1	TRBJ2-2	-	TGCGCCAGCAGCCTGGACAGGGTCATCACCGGGGAGCTGTTTTTT	CASSLDRVITGELFF
TRBV9	-	TRBJ1-3	-	TGTGCCAGCAGCGTAGCGGCAGGGTTTGCTGCTGGAAACACCATATATTTT	CASSVAAGFAAGNTIYF
TRBV2	TRBD1	TRBJ2-3	-	TGTGCCAGCGGGGCTGGACAGGGGAATTTTGATACGCAGTATTTT	CASGAGQGNFDTQYF
TRBV24-1	-	TRBJ1-2	-	TGTGCCACCAGTGATCCAGGGTATGGCTACACCTTC	CATSDPGYGYTF
TRBV5-4	-	TRBJ2-5	-	TGTGCCAGCAGCTTTTCGAGGCAAGAGACCCAGTACTTC	CASSFSRQETQYF
TRBV25-1	TRBD1	TRBJ1-1	-	TGTGCCAGCAGGGGGACAGCGAACACTGAAGCTTTCTTT	CASRGTANTEAFF
TRBV27	TRBD2	TRBJ2-7	few	TGTGCCAGCAGTCGTCCGGGACTAGTCTCCTACGAGCAGTACTTC	CASSRPGLVSYEQYF
TRBV6-6	TRBD1	TRBJ2-3	-	TGTGCCAGCAGTACGTACAGGGGGGTAGATACGCAGTATTTT	CASSTYRGVDTQYF
TRBV7-9	-	TRBJ1-3	-	TGTGCCAGCAGCTTAATACAGGGCTCTGGAAACACCATATATTTT	CASSLIQGSGNTIYF
TRBV5-1	TRBD1	TRBJ2-7	-	TGCGCCAGCAGCCTTACAGGGGCGCCAAGGGAGCAGTACTTC	CASSLTGAPREQYF
TRBV15	-	TRBJ1-5	few	TGTGCCACCAGCAGAGATGTAGGCAATCAGCCCCAGCATTTT	CATSRDVGNQPQHF
TRBV7-9	TRBD1	TRBJ2-5	-	TGTGCCAGTCAGGGGGCTGTAGAGACCCAGTACTTC	CASQGAVETQYF
TRBV6-2/TRBV6-3	TRBD1	TRBJ1-5	-	TGTGCCAGCAACCCAGGGACAGTGGGGCATCAGCCCCAGCATTTT	CASNPGTVGHQPQHF
TRBV9	-	TRBJ2-1	-	TGTGCCAGCAGCGTAGTCGGAGGACATGAGCAGTTCTTC	CASSVVGGHEQFF
TRBV9	-	TRBJ1-1	-	TGTGCCAGCAGCTCAACTTTCATGAACACTGAAGCTTTCTTT	CASSSTFMNTEAFF
TRBV15	-	TRBJ1-6	few	TGTGCCACCAGCAGAGATCGACAGGTCTATAATTCACCCCTCCACTTT	CATSRDRQVYNSPLHF
TRBV10-1	TRBD2	TRBJ2-2	-	TGCGCCAGCAGCGCGGGAGGGGGCTGGAACACCGGGGAGCTGTTTTTT	CASSAGGGWNTGELFF
TRBV9	TRBD2	TRBJ2-1	-	TGTGCCAGCAGCAGAGCGGGGGACTCCTACAATGAGCAGTTCTTC	CASSRAGDSYNEQFF
TRBV10-3	-	TRBJ1-1	-	TGTGCCATCAGCCCCCCTTTTGGGGGCGCTGAAGCTTTCTTT	CAISPPFGGAEAFF
TRBV9	-	TRBJ1-5	-	TGTGCCAGCAGCGTAAGTCACTTCGAGGATCAGCCCCAGCATTTT	CASSVSHFEDQPQHF
TRBV29-1	-	TRBJ1-6	few	TGCAGCGTTGAAGATCCTCTCTATAATTCACCCCTCCACTTT	CSVEDPLYNSPLHF
TRBV6-6	-	TRBJ1-6	-	TGTGCCAGCAGTCTAGACGGCAGGGTATATAATTCACCCCTCCACTTT	CASSLDGRVYNSPLHF